The 9 T cell receptor beta chains below all came from one sample that was sequenced in a study of beta chain features in type 1 diabetes. cDNA synthesis used the whole RNA isolate, giving expressed TCRB sequences. Assay used: immunoSEQ multiplex PCR; TCRdb lists only in-frame clones, some missing. The sample records 600,000 or so clones, roughly 12% being singletons. Whole-study findings and limits: Among patients with Type 1 diabetes, TCRB CDR3s were moderately but significantly shorter in every one of the four CD4+ subsets.

Their antigens remain unidentified. Source material: naive CD4+ T cells from blood. The source is a young man with type 1 diabetes.

With regard to this clone: Just one base apart from a much larger clone, this may be a read error. Other nucleotide sequences from this sample produce the same CDR3. The chain recombines TRBV7-6 with TRBJ2-5, with no clear D. In germline, CDR1 is SGHVS, CDR2 FNYEAQ. The CDR3 covers 11 residues. The V gene lost 4 bases and the J gene lost 2 bases, with 2 bases spanning the gap. The CDR3 coding sequence is TGTGCCAGCAGCTCTCAAGAGACCCAGTACTTC. Amino acids: CASSSQETQYF.

The genes are TRBV29-1 and TRBJ1-3; 9 nucleotides align to TRBD1. The CDR3 consists of 16 residues. Trimming took 7 bases from V and 0 from J; bases not matched to a gene: 10. Germline CDR1 SQVTM, CDR2 ANQGSEA. CDR3 in DNA: TGCAGCGGATCACAGGGGGCCCTCAGCTCTGGAAACACCATATATTTT. It translates to CSGSQGALSSGNTIYF.

The chain employs TRBV6-6 and TRBJ2-3; unclear D gene. Germline CDR1 MNHNY, CDR2 SVGAGI (reference sequence). The CDR3 runs 14 residues. The germline V and J ends were trimmed by 2 bases and 2 bases, with 8 bases remaining between them. DNA of the CDR3: TGTGCCAGCAGTTACCCCGAGTACACAGATACGCAGTATTTT. This encodes CASSYPEYTDTQYF.

This clone was seen a few times. The gene calls are TRBV9 and TRBJ2-3; 7 bases map to TRBD2. The CDR3 has 17 amino acids. V lost 2 bases, J lost 5 bases, and 14 bases stayed unmatched. Germline V gene sequence: CDR1 SGDLS, CDR2 YYNGEE. The DNA of the CDR3 is TGTGCCAGCAGCGTCGTGGATGGGCAGGGAGGGAAAGATACGCAGTATTTT. Its translation is CASSVVDGQGGKDTQYF.

V usage is TRBV29-1 and J usage is TRBJ2-1; the D call may be TRBD1 or TRBD2 (5 bases each). The CDR3 has 12 amino acids. CDR1 is SQVTM, CDR2 ANQGSEA, per germline. V was clipped by 7 bases and J by 8 bases, with 15 bases between them. The CDR3 sequence: CSASEGTHEQFF. CDR3 nucleotide sequence: TGCAGCGCCAGCGAAGGGACCCATGAGCAGTTCTTC.

The chain links TRBV19 to TRBJ1-5, with D perhaps TRBD1 (6 bases). The CDR3 is made up of 16 amino acids. The germline V gene encodes CDR1 LNHDA and CDR2 SQIVND (reference sequence). V dropped 5 bases and J dropped 0 bases, with 14 bases sitting between them. DNA for the CDR3: TGTGCCAGTAGTGGTACAGGGATCTATAGCAATCAGCCCCAGCATTTT. It is translated as CASSGTGIYSNQPQHF.

This clone was seen only a few times. The genes are TRBV6-6 and TRBJ2-1; D not certain. CDR1 and CDR2 (germline): MNHNY, SVGAGI (reference sequence). The CDR3 length is 14 residues. The germline V and J ends were trimmed by 4 bases and 0 bases, with 7 bases remaining between them. In DNA form, the CDR3 reads TGTGCCAGCAGTTGGAGTCGCTCCTACAATGAGCAGTTCTTC. Translated, it gives CASSWSRSYNEQFF.

Concerning this clone: The sample has other DNA sequences that encode this CDR3 too. The rearrangement links TRBV5-6 to TRBJ1-6; possibly TRBD1 for D (5 bases). Germline CDR1 SGHDT, CDR2 YYEEEE. CDR3 length equals 13 residues. The V end was cut by 2 bases, the J end by 8 bases, with 8 bases between. The CDR3 protein is CASSFRGDSPLHF. CDR3 coding DNA: TGTGCCAGCAGCTTTAGGGGCGATTCACCCCTCCACTTT. Complete variable domain (other parts from reference TRBV5-6 and TRBJ1-6): DAGVTQSPTHLIKTRGQQVTLRCSPKSGHDTVSWYQQALGQGPQFIFQYYEEEERQRGNFPDRFSGHQFPNYSSELNVNALLLGDSALYLCASSFRGDSPLHFGNGTRLTVT.

The V and J genes are TRBV7-7 and TRBJ2-2, with 7 bases fitting TRBD2. Looked up from germline, CDR1 is SSHAT and CDR2 is FNYEAQ (reference sequence). The CDR3 totals 13 residues. With V trimmed by 4 bases and J by 6 bases, 2 bases remained unmatched. The chain's CDR3 is CASSSRGAGELFF. As DNA, the CDR3 is TGTGCCAGCAGCTCCCGGGGGGCCGGGGAGCTGTTTTTT. Supplemented by reference TRBV7-7 and TRBJ2-2, the full variable domain reads GAGVSQSPRYKVTKRGQDVTLRCDPISSHATLYWYQQALGQGPEFLTYFNYEAQPDKSGLPSDRFSAERPEGSISTLTIQRTEQRDSAMYRCASSSRGAGELFFGEGSRLTVL.